What follows are 2 T cell receptor beta chains derived from one specimen sequenced in a study of blood T cell repertoires in COVID-19. Sequenced by immunoSEQ multiplex PCR; TCRdb stores in-frame clones only, minus some. The sample shows about 230,000 clones, 80% to 90% of them seen only once. The sequencing sample was made of peripheral blood. The receptors originated from a man between 50 and 59 years old with COVID-19, enrolled during active disease.

V is TRBV7-2 and J is TRBJ1-1; the D gene is possibly TRBD1 (5 bases). CDR3 length: 13 amino acids. V was clipped by 3 bases and J by 5 bases, with 10 bases between them. The germline V gene has CDR1 SGHTA and CDR2 FQGNSA. CDR3 bases: TGTGCCAGCAGCTTTTTTGACAGTACTGAAGCTTTCTTT. Its translation: CASSFFDSTEAFF.

This chain joins TRBV30 and TRBJ1-6, with TRBD1 matching over 9 bases. The J segment lost 8 bases and the V segment lost 0 bases, leaving 5 bases of the junction unmatched. Germline V gene sequence: CDR1 GTSNPN, CDR2 SVGIG (reference sequence). CDR3 size: 15 residues. CDR3 sequence (DNA): TGTGCCTGGAGTGTACGGGGGACAGGGTATTCACCCCTCCACTTT. It translates to CAWSVRGTGYSPLHF.